Shown below are 30 T cell receptor beta chains from a single sample sequenced in a study of blood T cell repertoires in COVID-19. The method was immunoSEQ multiplex PCR; TCRdb's version includes in-frame clones alone and lacks a portion of them. The sample holds roughly 100,000 clones, around 90% seen once. Source material: peripheral blood. These receptors all come from a woman of 80 years or more in a cohort sampled during active COVID-19.

Only a few counts were recorded for this clone. This chain joins TRBV7-9 and TRBJ1-1; D remains unclear. The germline V gene encodes CDR1 SEHNR and CDR2 FQNEAQ (reference sequence). V lost 2 bases to trimming and J lost 1 base, with 8 bases between them. CDR3 size: 14 residues. Written as DNA, the CDR3 is TGTGCCAGCAGCTTACTAAGCGGGAACACTGAAGCTTTCTTT. Residues: CASSLLSGNTEAFF. The entire variable domain, with the rest obtained from reference TRBV7-9 and TRBJ1-1, is as follows: DTGVSQNPRHKITKRGQNVTFRCDPISEHNRLYWYRQTLGQGPEFLTYFQNEAQLEKSRLLSDRFSAERPKGSFSTLEIQRTEQGDSAMYLCASSLLSGNTEAFFGQGTRLTVV.

The rearrangement joins TRBV4-1 to TRBJ1-1; tentative D call: TRBD1 (6 bases). Deletions cut 2 bases from V and 5 bases from J, with 12 bases between. CDR3 length equals 14 residues. From germline, CDR1 is MGHRA and CDR2 YSYEKL. CDR3 region: CASSQPTGRTEAFF. As DNA, the CDR3 is TGCGCCAGCAGCCAACCCACAGGGCGGACTGAAGCTTTCTTT.

This clone was seen only a few times. The chain links TRBV11-3 to TRBJ2-7; 9 positions agree with TRBD2. Germline-derived CDR1 and CDR2 are SGHNT and YENEEA. The V and J ends lost 5 bases and 2 bases, in that order; junction bases with no gene match: 4. The CDR3 runs to 14 residues. DNA for the CDR3: TGTGCCAGCAGCCAGACTAGCGGTCCCTACGAGCAGTACTTC. It specifies CASSQTSGPYEQYF.

The chain combines TRBV6-4 with TRBJ2-3, with a possible D match to TRBD2 (5 bases). Germline values: CDR1 MRHNA, CDR2 SNTAGT. This CDR3 is 14 amino acids long. Trimming left V 6 bases short and J 1 base short, with 11 bases between. CDR3 DNA: TGTGCCAGCAGCTGGACGGAGGGCACAGATACGCAGTATTTT. As protein: CASSWTEGTDTQYF.

This clone is a singleton in its sample. The chain links TRBV7-9 to TRBJ1-2; possible D gene TRBD1, 5 bases. The germline V gene has CDR1 SEHNR and CDR2 FQNEAQ (reference sequence). V dropped 4 bases and J dropped 7 bases, with 13 bases sitting between them. This CDR3 is 13 amino acids long. The CDR3 nucleotides read TGTGCCAGCAGCTCCGACAGCCGGGTTGGCTACACCTTC. It encodes CASSSDSRVGYTF.

This chain connects TRBV6-6 to TRBJ2-1, with 10 positions matching TRBD2. CDR1 is MNHNY and CDR2 is SVGAGI in the germline V gene (reference sequence). J was trimmed by 5 bases and V by 6 bases; bases with no gene match: 7. The CDR3 covers 15 residues. The CDR3 DNA follows: TGTGCCAGCAGCCTCGTAGCGGGAGGCGACAATGAGCAGTTCTTC. Protein: CASSLVAGGDNEQFF.

The chain joins TRBV11-2 to TRBJ2-1; D is undetermined. In germline, CDR1 is SGHAT, CDR2 FQNNGV. The CDR3 totals 13 residues. V lost 4 bases and J 9 bases, leaving 13 bases between the germline ends. The DNA for the CDR3 is TGTGCCAGCAGCTCCCAACCTAGTATTGAGCAGTTCTTC. This codes for CASSSQPSIEQFF.

The chain employs TRBV5-5 and TRBJ2-7, with TRBD1 as a possible D gene (5 bases). The V gene lost 3 bases and the J gene lost 3 bases, with 7 bases spanning the gap. This CDR3 has 12 amino acids. Germline-derived CDR1 and CDR2 are SGHKS and YYEKEE (reference sequence). CDR3: CASSSTVYEQYF. The CDR3 coding sequence is TGTGCCAGCAGCTCGACAGTCTACGAGCAGTACTTC.

The chain joins TRBV6-5 to TRBJ2-5; 8 nucleotides line up with TRBD1. With V trimmed by 6 bases and J by 4 bases, 4 bases remained unmatched. Germline values: CDR1 MNHEY, CDR2 SVGAGI. The CDR3 is made up of 13 amino acids. The CDR3 coding sequence is TGTGCCAGCAGAAAGACAGGGGCAGAGACCCAGTACTTC. It specifies CASRKTGAETQYF.

The chain couples TRBV11-2 to TRBJ1-1; D gene unclear. The CDR3 has 14 amino acids. Trimming removed 2 bases at V and 5 bases at J, with 12 bases between. Germline CDR1 reads SGHAT; CDR2 reads FQNNGV. The CDR3 sequence is CASSLMRDRTEAFF. CDR3 DNA: TGTGCCAGCAGCTTAATGAGGGATCGGACTGAAGCTTTCTTT.

The chain uses TRBV11-1 and TRBJ2-1, with D tentatively TRBD1 (6 bases). Per the germline V gene, CDR1 is SGHAT and CDR2 is FQDESV (reference sequence). The V and J ends lost 4 bases and 3 bases respectively, with 7 bases between them. This CDR3 contains 13 residues. CDR3 coding DNA: TGTGCCAGCAGCTCGGGACACTACAATGAGCAGTTCTTC. Translation gives CASSSGHYNEQFF.

This clone was observed a handful of times. The chain couples TRBV7-3 to TRBJ2-3, with no clear D. The CDR3 runs to 15 residues. Trimming shortened V by 1 base and J by 3 bases, and 11 bases separated the two germline ends. CDR1 is SGHTA, CDR2 FQGTGA, per germline. The CDR3 DNA is TGTGCCAGCAGCTTAAATGGCCCCGGGACAGATACGCAGTATTTT. As protein: CASSLNGPGTDTQYF. The full variable domain, in which reference TRBV7-3 and TRBJ2-3 provide the parts outside the CDR3, is GAGVSQTPSNKVTEKGKYVELRCDPISGHTALYWYRQSLGQGPEFLIYFQGTGAADDSGLPNDRFFAVRPEGSVSTLKIQRTERGDSAVYLCASSLNGPGTDTQYFGPGTRLTVL.

This rearrangement joins TRBV21-1 to TRBJ2-7; TRBD1, as called in the table, went unchecked against the DNA. TRBV21-1 counts as a pseudogene. This CDR3 is built from 16 residues. CDR3 amino acids: CASSKGGTALSYEQYF. In DNA form, the CDR3 reads TGTGCCAGCAGCAAAGGGGGGACAGCTCTCTCCTACGAGCAGTACTTC.

The genes are TRBV29-1 and TRBJ2-3; TRBD2 is a possible D gene (6 bases). The CDR3 is 13 residues long. Trimming took 4 bases from V and 2 from J, leaving 10 bases between them. Per germline, CDR1 SQVTM and CDR2 ANQGSEA. DNA of the CDR3: TGCAGCGTTGCCGGGGGAGACACAGATACGCAGTATTTT. Its protein product is CSVAGGDTDTQYF.

This chain uses TRBV30 with TRBJ1-5; 7 bases line up with TRBD1. The CDR3 runs to 15 residues. Germline trimming cut 5 bases from V and 1 base from J; bases unmatched to any gene: 8. CDR1 and CDR2 from the germline V gene are GTSNPN and SVGIG (reference sequence). The CDR3 DNA sequence: TGTGCCTGGTTCAGGGGGGAGAAGAGCAATCAGCCCCAGCATTTT. Protein: CAWFRGEKSNQPQHF.

The rearrangement links TRBV4-2 to TRBJ1-1; TRBD1 might be the D (6 bases). The germline CDR1 and CDR2 sequences are LGHNA and YNFKEQ. Trimming took off 0 bases at V and 1 base at J, with 9 bases between the two ends. There are 15 residues in the CDR3. Here the CDR3 reads CASSQDPQGNTEAFF. In DNA form, the CDR3 reads TGTGCCAGCAGCCAAGATCCACAGGGGAACACTGAAGCTTTCTTT.

The CDR3 nucleotides are TGTGCCAGCAGTTACGTTCGGGATTCACCCCTCCACTTT. This codes for CASSYVRDSPLHF. V and J are TRBV6-5 and TRBJ1-6; D is ambiguous. CDR3 size: 13 residues. The germline V gene encodes CDR1 MNHEY and CDR2 SVGAGI. V was trimmed by 2 bases and J by 8 bases, leaving 7 bases between them.

The chain joins TRBV5-1 to TRBJ2-3, with 12 bases aligning to TRBD2. The CDR3 is made up of 17 amino acids. The V and J ends lost 0 bases and 3 bases, in that order; junction bases with no gene match: 5. Per the germline V gene, CDR1 is SGHRS and CDR2 is YFSETQ. The CDR3 region is CASSLGATSGRTDTQYF. CDR3 sequence (DNA): TGCGCCAGCAGCTTGGGGGCGACTAGCGGGAGAACAGATACGCAGTATTTT.

The chain links TRBV19 to TRBJ2-1, with TRBD2 as a possible D gene (5 bases). There are 14 residues in the CDR3. The germline V gene encodes CDR1 LNHDA and CDR2 SQIVND (reference sequence). Trimming pared 1 base from V and 7 bases from J, leaving 11 bases between. CDR3 sequence (DNA): TGTGCCAGTAGTATAGGAGGGTACGCTAATGAGCAGTTCTTC. This codes for CASSIGGYANEQFF.

The chain links TRBV18 to TRBJ1-5; 10 bases are a match to TRBD1. Looked up from germline, CDR1 is KGHSH and CDR2 is LQKENI. V lost 6 bases and J lost 5; bases outside the gene matches: 7. The CDR3 extends over 15 amino acids. CDR3 in amino acids: CASSPGTGVDQPQHF. The CDR3 DNA sequence: TGTGCCAGCTCTCCCGGGACAGGGGTGGATCAGCCCCAGCATTTT.

The chain employs TRBV9 and TRBJ2-3; TRBD2 matches at 10 bases. Germline assignment: CDR1 SGDLS and CDR2 YYNGEE. J lost 5 bases, V lost 0 bases, and 9 bases had no gene match. The CDR3 runs 17 residues. Written as DNA, the CDR3 is TGTGCCAGCAGCGTAGATATAGCGGGGGGACTCAGAGATACGCAGTATTTT. The encoded protein is CASSVDIAGGLRDTQYF.

V usage is TRBV10-1 and J usage is TRBJ2-1, with 13 bases aligning to TRBD2. The CDR3 extends over 16 amino acids. CDR1 is WNHNN, CDR2 SYGVQD, per germline (reference sequence). The junction had 12 bases not matched to a gene; V was cut back by 6 bases and J by 10 bases. The CDR3 loop reads CASSPTSGGAIWEQFF. The DNA of the CDR3 is TGCGCCAGCAGCCCCACTAGCGGGGGGGCTATTTGGGAGCAGTTCTTC.

The V call is TRBV12-3 or TRBV12-4, the J call TRBJ2-4; D is perhaps TRBD2 (5 bases). Deletions cut 6 bases from V and 8 bases from J, with 11 bases between. The CDR3 extends over 12 amino acids. The chain's CDR3 is CASRWGSDIQYF. The CDR3 nucleotides are TGTGCCAGCAGATGGGGTAGCGACATTCAGTACTTC.

V usage is TRBV9 and J usage is TRBJ1-5; TRBD1 might be the D (6 bases). CDR1 SGDLS and CDR2 YYNGEE come from the germline V gene. The CDR3 consists of 13 residues. V was cut by 2 bases and J by 5 bases, with 8 bases left in between. The CDR3 sequence: CASSVRGDQPQHF. CDR3 DNA: TGTGCCAGCAGCGTCAGGGGAGATCAGCCCCAGCATTTT.

This sequence joins TRBV7-3 and TRBJ2-1, with 9 bases fitting TRBD2. The CDR3 is 16 amino acids. Germline V gene sequence: CDR1 SGHTA, CDR2 FQGTGA. V gave up 5 bases and J gave up 8 bases; unmatched junction bases: 13. The CDR3 loop reads CASSRSGGTKSDEQFF. In DNA, the CDR3 is TGTGCCAGCAGCCGTAGCGGGGGAACTAAATCCGATGAGCAGTTCTTC. Supplemented by reference TRBV7-3 and TRBJ2-1, the full variable domain reads GAGVSQTPSNKVTEKGKYVELRCDPISGHTALYWYRQSLGQGPEFLIYFQGTGAADDSGLPNDRFFAVRPEGSVSTLKIQRTERGDSAVYLCASSRSGGTKSDEQFFGPGTRLTVL.

The chain has TRBV19 and TRBJ2-2; TRBD1 might be the D (8 bases). Germline CDR1 is LNHDA and CDR2 is SQIVND (reference sequence). Trimming stripped 6 bases from V and 7 bases from J, with 15 bases between. The CDR3 runs to 14 residues. CDR3 region: CASSQQGEGGELFF. The CDR3 DNA reads as TGTGCCAGTAGCCAACAGGGGGAGGGCGGGGAGCTGTTTTTT.

This chain joins TRBV7-8 and TRBJ1-4; 9 bases line up with TRBD1. The germline gives CDR1 SGHVS, CDR2 FQNEAQ. CDR3 length equals 15 residues. The V segment lost 5 bases and the J segment 5 bases; nucleotides outside the gene matches: 6. As DNA, the CDR3 is TGTGCCAGCAGCGACGACAGGGGGTGGAATGAAAAACTGTTTTTT. Translating it yields CASSDDRGWNEKLFF.

The chain has TRBV5-6 and TRBJ1-1; no definite D call. Germline assignment: CDR1 SGHDT and CDR2 YYEEEE. The CDR3 spans 12 residues. Trimming stripped 1 base from V and 7 bases from J, with 8 bases between. The CDR3 here is CASSLRRREAFF. Written as DNA, the CDR3 is TGTGCCAGCAGCTTGCGCAGGCGTGAAGCTTTCTTT.

This clone occurred once. The chain links TRBV6-1 to TRBJ1-1; 7 bases align to TRBD1. Germline V gene data show CDR1 as MNHNS and CDR2 as SASEGT. This CDR3 is 16 amino acids long. Unmatched junction bases numbered 8, after V lost 3 bases and J lost 1 base. CDR3 sequence reads: CASSEPGQPTNTEAFF. DNA for the CDR3: TGTGCCAGCAGTGAGCCGGGACAGCCCACGAACACTGAAGCTTTCTTT.

The gene calls are TRBV7-2 and TRBJ2-3, with 8 bases identical to TRBD2. Germline CDR1 reads SGHTA; CDR2 reads FQGNSA. Trimming cost V 5 bases and J 5 bases; bases outside gene matches: 12. The CDR3 spans 16 residues. The CDR3 DNA is TGTGCCAGCAGCCACGTACGGGAGGGCTTTAAAGATACGCAGTATTTT. It codes for CASSHVREGFKDTQYF.